The clone carrying this T cell receptor beta chain came up once. The sample originates from a study of shared clonotypes between healthy human individuals. Profiled with immunoSEQ multiplex PCR; TCRdb holds only in-frame clones, not every one. The profile shows about 480,000 clones, 75% to 85% of them singletons. The receptor's source is a woman aged 40 to 49 in good health. Some clones in this sample may be carry-over from other donors' samples. Sequencing input: PBMCs.

The CDR3 DNA follows: TGTGCCAGCAGCTTGGACCCTGGGACTCGGACGGGGCTGGTCTACGAGCAGTACTTC. Its protein product is CASSLDPGTRTGLVYEQYF. The rearrangement joins TRBV5-5 to TRBJ2-7, with a tentative D call TRBD2 (6 bases). In germline, CDR1 is SGHKS, CDR2 YYEKEE (reference sequence). Trimming took 0 bases from V and 3 from J, leaving 25 bases between them. The CDR3 contains 19 residues.